These 24 T cell receptor beta chains were sequenced from one sample in a study of OX40 agonist ivuxolimab in advanced cancers. Using immunoSEQ multiplex PCR, the repertoire was profiled, and TCRdb retains in-frame clones only, with some absent. The repertoire holds some 49,000 clones, with 82% as singletons. This material consisted of CD4+ or CD8+ T cells sorted from blood, taken in a trial of the OX40 agonist ivuxolimab. The origin of the receptors is an adult with an advanced solid tumor such as melanoma, head and neck, liver or kidney cancer.

This clone was detected once. The rearrangement uses TRBV9 and TRBJ2-2, with TRBD1 matching 8 bases. Losses at the gene ends were 4 bases for V and 3 bases for J; bases not matched to a gene: 5. The CDR3 has 15 amino acids. Germline V gene sequence: CDR1 SGDLS, CDR2 YYNGEE. CDR3 residues: CASSTTGVDTGELFF. The CDR3, as DNA: TGTGCCAGCAGCACGACAGGGGTGGACACCGGGGAGCTGTTTTTT.

The chain joins TRBV30 to TRBJ2-7; 11 nucleotides align to TRBD2. The CDR3 is 17 residues long. Germline V gene data show CDR1 as GTSNPN and CDR2 as SVGIG (reference sequence). V shed 2 bases and J 3 bases; nucleotides not matched to a gene: 12. CDR3 bases: TGTGCCTGGAGTACACCCTCCTTAGGACTAGCGGGCTACGAGCAGTACTTC. Translation: CAWSTPSLGLAGYEQYF. Drawing the rest from reference TRBV30 and TRBJ2-7, the complete variable domain is SQTIHQWPATLVQPVGSPLSLECTVEGTSNPNLYWYRQAAGRGLQLLFYSVGIGQISSEVPQNLSASRPQDRQFILSSKKLLLSDSGFYLCAWSTPSLGLAGYEQYFGPGTRLTVT.

The CDR3 DNA is TGTGCCAGCAACCCGCCCGGGCGCCGCTCCTACAATGAGCAGTTCTTC. Residues: CASNPPGRRSYNEQFF. The chain combines TRBV7-9 with TRBJ2-1; D call uncertain. The CDR3 is made up of 16 amino acids. Trimming took off 7 bases at V and 0 bases at J, with 16 bases between the two ends. CDR1 and CDR2 (germline): SEHNR, FQNEAQ (reference sequence).

This clone was seen a few times. This sequence joins TRBV7-2 and TRBJ2-7, with D perhaps TRBD1 or TRBD2 (5 bases each). The germline V gene encodes CDR1 SGHTA and CDR2 FQGNSA. V was shortened by 4 bases and J by 2 bases, with 15 bases between the two germline ends. The CDR3 has 15 residues. CDR3: CASSYDRDGPYEQYF. Written as DNA, the CDR3 is TGTGCCAGCAGCTACGACCGGGACGGGCCCTACGAGCAGTACTTC.

The V call is TRBV5-1, the J call TRBJ2-5, with D tentatively TRBD1 or TRBD2 (6 bases each). The V gene lost 2 bases and the J gene lost 5 bases, with 16 bases spanning the gap. This CDR3 spans 15 amino acids. The germline V gene encodes CDR1 SGHRS and CDR2 YFSETQ. The CDR3 protein is CASSFLGGTIETQYF. CDR3 sequence (DNA): TGCGCCAGCAGCTTTTTGGGGGGCACGATCGAGACCCAGTACTTC.

The CDR3, as DNA: TGTGCCAGCAGTGAATACGCAGTAACTCCCGGGGAGCTGTTTTTT. Amino acids: CASSEYAVTPGELFF. This chain uses TRBV6-1 with TRBJ2-2, with D hard to call. Germline assignment: CDR1 MNHNS and CDR2 SASEGT. The CDR3 has 15 amino acids. V lost 2 bases to trimming and J lost 6 bases, with 13 bases between them.

This clone was seen a single time. The chain joins TRBV6-1 to TRBJ1-1; a weak D match, TRBD1 (5 bases). The CDR3 covers 13 residues. Germline lookup yields CDR1 MNHNS and CDR2 SASEGT. The germline V and J ends were trimmed by 7 bases and 5 bases, with 14 bases remaining between them. The CDR3 sequence: CASIWDRATEAFF. The CDR3 DNA follows: TGTGCCAGCATATGGGACCGCGCTACTGAAGCTTTCTTT.

This sequence joins TRBV7-9 and TRBJ2-5; TRBD2 aligns across 8 bases. Germline CDR1 SEHNR, CDR2 FQNEAQ (reference sequence). The length of the CDR3 is 18 residues. Trimming took 4 bases from V and 2 from J; bases not matched to a gene: 15. The CDR3 DNA sequence: TGTGCCAGCAGCTCCCGAGGGGCGGGGGGAGTGAGTCAAGAGACCCAGTACTTC. The encoded protein is CASSSRGAGGVSQETQYF.

The rearrangement joins TRBV9 to TRBJ2-7; TRBD2 agrees at 8 bases. This CDR3 comprises 15 residues. Looked up from germline, CDR1 is SGDLS and CDR2 is YYNGEE. Unmatched junction bases numbered 12, after V lost 4 bases and J lost 6 bases. The CDR3 reads CASSSAGGVEVEQYF. In nucleotides, the CDR3 is TGTGCCAGCAGCTCGGCCGGGGGGGTTGAGGTCGAGCAGTACTTC.

The CDR3 reads CASSFGLNTEAFF. The CDR3 nucleotides are TGTGCCAGCAGCTTTGGTCTGAACACTGAAGCTTTCTTT. The chain carries TRBV7-9 and TRBJ1-1; D uncertain. CDR1 SEHNR and CDR2 FQNEAQ come from the germline V gene (reference sequence). Trimming removed 3 bases from V and 0 bases from J, with 5 bases in between. The CDR3 spans 13 residues.

This chain links TRBV5-1 with TRBJ1-6; unclear D gene. The CDR3 length is 15 residues. V dropped 3 bases and J dropped 5 bases, with 12 bases sitting between them. Germline values: CDR1 SGHRS, CDR2 YFSETQ. The CDR3 loop is CASSSEPGNNSPLHF. In DNA form, the CDR3 reads TGCGCCAGCAGCTCTGAGCCGGGAAATAATTCACCCCTCCACTTT.

The J gene is TRBJ2-7, the V gene TRBV6-5; tentatively, D is TRBD1 or TRBD2 (5 bases each). Trimming pared 5 bases from V and 2 bases from J, leaving 13 bases between. Germline assignment: CDR1 MNHEY and CDR2 SVGAGI. The CDR3 spans 14 residues. In nucleotides, the CDR3 is TGTGCCAGCAGTGACCCCGGGACGACCTACGAGCAGTACTTC. Its translation is CASSDPGTTYEQYF.

The count of this clone is one. This chain connects TRBV28 to TRBJ1-2; the D gene is possibly TRBD1 (6 bases). Trimming took 3 bases from V and 7 from J, leaving 12 bases between them. Germline V lookup: CDR1 MDHEN, CDR2 SYDVKM. The length of the CDR3 is 13 residues. The CDR3 is CASSFLGGIGYTF. CDR3 nucleotide sequence: TGTGCCAGCAGTTTCTTGGGGGGCATTGGCTACACCTTC.

The chain recombines TRBV6-5 with TRBJ2-7; 9 bases are a match to TRBD2. With V trimmed by 3 bases and J by 4 bases, 7 bases remained unmatched. This CDR3 comprises 15 residues. Germline V CDR1 and CDR2: MNHEY, SVGAGI. CDR3: CASSYTGTSPYEQYF. The CDR3 coding sequence is TGTGCCAGCAGTTATACCGGGACTAGCCCTTACGAGCAGTACTTC.

This clone was recorded once. This may arise from a read error, as a much more abundant clone is one base away. The same CDR3 is also encoded by other DNA sequences in this sample. The chain uses TRBV5-1 and TRBJ1-6; D possibly corresponds to TRBD1 (5 bases). V gave up 4 bases and J gave up 7 bases, with 15 bases separating them. The CDR3 loop spans 15 amino acids. Germline CDR1 is SGHRS and CDR2 is YFSETQ. The CDR3 DNA follows: TGCGCCAGCAGCCTGGGAGACAGTACAAATTCACCCCTCCACTTT. Protein: CASSLGDSTNSPLHF.

V gene TRBV18 combines with J gene TRBJ1-2, with TRBD1 identical over 7 bases. CDR3 length equals 14 residues. Unmatched junction bases numbered 4, after V lost 3 bases and J lost 3 bases. Germline-derived CDR1 and CDR2 are KGHSH and LQKENI. CDR3 nucleotide sequence: TGTGCCAGCTCACCGACAGGGCTACACTATGGCTACACCTTC. Its protein product is CASSPTGLHYGYTF. Full variable domain (missing parts from reference TRBV18 and TRBJ1-2): NAGVMQNPRHLVRRRGQEARLRCSPMKGHSHVYWYRQLPEEGLKFMVYLQKENIIDESGMPKERFSAEFPKEGPSILRIQQVVRGDSAAYFCASSPTGLHYGYTFGSGTRLTVV.

The V call is TRBV7-2, the J call TRBJ2-5; 13 bases are shared with TRBD2. V lost 4 bases, J lost 5 bases, and 4 bases stayed unmatched. CDR3 length equals 15 residues. Germline-derived CDR1 and CDR2 are SGHTA and FQGNSA. The CDR3 nucleotides read TGTGCCAGCAGCTGGACTAGCGGGGGCCGGGAGACCCAGTACTTC. This codes for CASSWTSGGRETQYF.

The chain has TRBV11-3 and TRBJ2-7, with 11 positions matching TRBD1. This CDR3 contains 16 residues. CDR1 SGHNT and CDR2 YENEEA come from the germline V gene. The junction had 10 bases not matched to a gene; V was cut back by 5 bases and J by 4 bases. DNA of the CDR3: TGTGCCAGCAGCCCCCGGACAGGGGGCGCGAAATACGAGCAGTACTTC. It yields the protein CASSPRTGGAKYEQYF.

This chain joins TRBV7-3 and TRBJ1-2; 7 positions agree with TRBD1. Germline lookup yields CDR1 SGHTA and CDR2 FQGTGA. The V segment lost 4 bases and the J segment 6 bases; nucleotides outside the gene matches: 5. The CDR3 length is 13 residues. This chain's CDR3 is CASSSQGGDGYTF. CDR3 sequence (DNA): TGTGCCAGCAGCTCGCAGGGGGGAGATGGCTACACCTTC.

The chain employs TRBV5-1 and TRBJ2-3, with 13 bases identical to TRBD2. Trimming took 5 bases from V and 3 from J; bases not matched to a gene: 12. CDR3 size: 18 residues. Germline values: CDR1 SGHRS, CDR2 YFSETQ. The CDR3 sequence: CASRRTSGGILGTDTQYF. CDR3 sequence (DNA): TGCGCCAGCAGGCGGACTAGCGGGGGAATCTTAGGAACAGATACGCAGTATTTT. The full variable domain, its missing parts supplied by reference TRBV5-1 and TRBJ2-3, is KAGVTQTPRYLIKTRGQQVTLSCSPISGHRSVSWYQQTPGQGLQFLFEYFSETQRNKGNFPGRFSGRQFSNSRSEMNVSTLELGDSALYLCASRRTSGGILGTDTQYFGPGTRLTVL.

V is TRBV2 and J is TRBJ2-5; 13 bases map to TRBD2. J was trimmed by 7 bases and V by 4 bases; bases with no gene match: 9. Germline V gives CDR1 SNHLY, CDR2 FYNNEI. This CDR3 is built from 16 residues. This CDR3 is CASSGLAGGQGGTQYF. The CDR3 DNA reads as TGTGCCAGCAGTGGACTAGCGGGGGGCCAGGGTGGGACCCAGTACTTC.

V is TRBV13 and J is TRBJ2-7; 8 bases are a match to TRBD2. Germline CDR1 and CDR2: PRHDT and FYEKMQ (reference sequence). The CDR3 runs to 15 residues. J lost 7 bases, V lost 0 bases, and 8 bases had no gene match. The CDR3: CASSLGGLIAGEQYF. In nucleotides, the CDR3 is TGTGCCAGCAGCTTAGGCGGGCTCATAGCGGGGGAGCAGTACTTC.

The rearrangement links TRBV14 to TRBJ1-1; D is undetermined. V was clipped by 1 base and J by 5 bases, with 11 bases between them. Per germline, CDR1 SGHDN and CDR2 FVKESK. The CDR3 is made up of 14 amino acids. CDR3 residues: CASSQAGWRTEAFF. The CDR3 DNA is TGTGCCAGCAGCCAAGCGGGGTGGCGAACTGAAGCTTTCTTT.

The chain joins TRBV5-1 to TRBJ2-3; 12 nucleotides agree with TRBD2. The CDR3 runs 15 residues. V lost 4 bases and J lost 4; bases outside the gene matches: 4. The germline V gene has CDR1 SGHRS and CDR2 YFSETQ. DNA of the CDR3: TGCGCCAGCAGCGCTAGCGGGGGGGCCTCAGATACGCAGTATTTT. Its protein product is CASSASGGASDTQYF.